The 8 T cell receptor beta chains listed next were all sequenced from one sample in a study of cytomegalovirus exposure and HLA in healthy donors. 60 Vbeta and 13 Jbeta primers were used in PCR. Clones were sequenced by immunoSEQ multiplex PCR, and TCRdb holds only the in-frame ones, with some missing. Of some 130,000 clones in the sample, 76% were seen once. The sample was PBMCs. The receptor set was obtained from a man aged 35 to 55 in good health and CMV-seronegative.

The V call is TRBV30, the J call TRBJ1-2, with D perhaps TRBD1 (5 bases). In germline, CDR1 is GTSNPN, CDR2 SVGIG (reference sequence). The CDR3 runs to 13 residues. V was shortened by 4 bases and J by 5 bases, with 14 bases between the two germline ends. The CDR3 here is CAWTGGGGYGYTF. For the CDR3, the DNA is TGTGCCTGGACGGGGGGTGGAGGATATGGCTACACCTTC. The whole variable domain, remainder taken from reference TRBV30 and TRBJ1-2, is SQTIHQWPATLVQPVGSPLSLECTVEGTSNPNLYWYRQAAGRGLQLLFYSVGIGQISSEVPQNLSASRPQDRQFILSSKKLLLSDSGFYLCAWTGGGGYGYTFGSGTRLTVV.

V gene TRBV11-1 combines with J gene TRBJ2-3, with 7 nucleotides matching TRBD2. The V gene's germline CDR1 is SGHAT and CDR2 FQDESV (reference sequence). CDR3 length: 15 amino acids. The ends lost 7 bases at V and 4 bases at J; junction bases unmatched: 11. CDR3 loop: CASKSGGGRADTQYF. Written as DNA, the CDR3 is TGTGCCAGCAAGTCGGGGGGAGGTAGGGCAGATACGCAGTATTTT.

J is TRBJ1-5 and V is TRBV19, with D unclear. Germline V lookup: CDR1 LNHDA, CDR2 SQIVND (reference sequence). The CDR3 has 15 residues. Trimming took 3 bases from V and 0 from J, leaving 9 bases between them. CDR3 sequence reads: CASSMSAYSNQPQHF. The CDR3 DNA sequence: TGTGCCAGTAGTATGTCAGCGTATAGCAATCAGCCCCAGCATTTT.

This chain uses TRBV7-9 with TRBJ2-3, with a tentative D call TRBD2 (5 bases). Trimming pared 5 bases from V and 3 bases from J, leaving 15 bases between. The CDR3 runs 15 residues. CDR1 is SEHNR, CDR2 FQNEAQ, per germline (reference sequence). The DNA of the CDR3 is TGTGCCAGCAGCCAAAGAAATCTAGCAACAGATACGCAGTATTTT. Protein: CASSQRNLATDTQYF. Looking up the rest from reference TRBV7-9 and TRBJ2-3 gives the full variable domain: DTGVSQNPRHKITKRGQNVTFRCDPISEHNRLYWYRQTLGQGPEFLTYFQNEAQLEKSRLLSDRFSAERPKGSFSTLEIQRTEQGDSAMYLCASSQRNLATDTQYFGPGTRLTVL.

The V call is TRBV5-1, the J call TRBJ1-2; 7 bases line up with TRBD1. The trim removed 4 bases at V and 2 bases at J, leaving 5 bases unmatched. CDR3 length: 14 amino acids. Per the germline V gene, CDR1 is SGHRS and CDR2 is YFSETQ. DNA for the CDR3: TGCGCCAGCAGCCAGACAGGGACCAACTATGGCTACACCTTC. Translating gives CASSQTGTNYGYTF.

V and J are TRBV19 and TRBJ2-2; tentative D call: TRBD1 (5 bases). There are 17 residues in the CDR3. Trimming removed 6 bases from V and 0 bases from J, with 17 bases in between. Per the germline V gene, CDR1 is LNHDA and CDR2 is SQIVND (reference sequence). This CDR3 reads CASRINRQPSNTGELFF. The CDR3 DNA follows: TGTGCCAGTAGAATAAATAGACAGCCTTCGAACACCGGGGAGCTGTTTTTT.

The chain combines TRBV6-5 with TRBJ2-2; 8 nucleotides align to TRBD2. Germline V gene lookup returns CDR1 MNHEY and CDR2 SVGAGI. V lost 5 bases, J lost 3 bases, and 5 bases stayed unmatched. This CDR3 comprises 15 residues. Here the CDR3 DNA reads TGTGCCAGCAGTAGCGGGGGCACCCACACCGGGGAGCTGTTTTTT. This encodes CASSSGGTHTGELFF.

The chain joins TRBV7-9 to TRBJ1-2, with D tentatively TRBD1 (5 bases). In germline, CDR1 is SEHNR, CDR2 FQNEAQ (reference sequence). Between the trimmed V and J ends, which lost 4 bases and 4 bases, there was a span of 16 bases. CDR3 length: 15 amino acids. CDR3 residues: CASSSPGSGSYGYTF. CDR3 sequence (DNA): TGTGCCAGCAGCTCGCCAGGGTCTGGGTCCTATGGCTACACCTTC.